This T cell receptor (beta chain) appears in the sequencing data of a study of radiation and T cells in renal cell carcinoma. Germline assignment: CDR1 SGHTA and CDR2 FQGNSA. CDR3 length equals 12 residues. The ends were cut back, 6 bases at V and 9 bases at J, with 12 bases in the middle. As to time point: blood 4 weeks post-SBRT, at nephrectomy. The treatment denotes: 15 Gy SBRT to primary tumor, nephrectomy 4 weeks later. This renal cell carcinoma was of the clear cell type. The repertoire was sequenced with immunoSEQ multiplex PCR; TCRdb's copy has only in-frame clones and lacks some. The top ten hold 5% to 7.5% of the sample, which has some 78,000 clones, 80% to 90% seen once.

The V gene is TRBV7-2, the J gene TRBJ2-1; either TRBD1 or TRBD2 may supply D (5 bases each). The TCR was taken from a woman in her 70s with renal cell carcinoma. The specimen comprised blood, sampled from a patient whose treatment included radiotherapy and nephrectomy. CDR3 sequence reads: CASSRQGVEQFF. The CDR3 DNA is TGTGCCAGCAGTCGTCAGGGAGTTGAGCAGTTCTTC.